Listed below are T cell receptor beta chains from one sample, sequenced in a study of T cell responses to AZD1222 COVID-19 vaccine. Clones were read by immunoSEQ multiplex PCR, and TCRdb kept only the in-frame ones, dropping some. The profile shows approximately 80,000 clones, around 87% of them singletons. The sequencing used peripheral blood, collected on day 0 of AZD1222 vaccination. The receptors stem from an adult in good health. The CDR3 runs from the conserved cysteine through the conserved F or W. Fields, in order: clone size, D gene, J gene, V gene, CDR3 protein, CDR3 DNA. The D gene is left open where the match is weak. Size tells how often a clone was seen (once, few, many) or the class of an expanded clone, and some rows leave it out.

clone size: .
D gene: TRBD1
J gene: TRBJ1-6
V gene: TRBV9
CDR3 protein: CASSPGQGRNSPLHF
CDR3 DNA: TGTGCCAGCAGCCCCGGACAGGGAAGGAATTCACCCCTCCACTTT

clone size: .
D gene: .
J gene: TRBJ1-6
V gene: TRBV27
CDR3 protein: CASSSNSPLHF
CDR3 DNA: TGTGCCAGCAGTTCCAATTCACCCCTCCACTTT

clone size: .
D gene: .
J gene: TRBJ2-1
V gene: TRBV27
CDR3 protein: CASSSGTRGNEQFF
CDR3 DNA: TGTGCCAGCAGCTCCGGGACCCGGGGGAATGAGCAGTTCTTC

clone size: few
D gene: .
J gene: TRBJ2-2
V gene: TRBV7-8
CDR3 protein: CASSLEGLTGELFF
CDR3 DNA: TGTGCCAGCAGCTTAGAAGGTCTCACCGGGGAGCTGTTTTTT

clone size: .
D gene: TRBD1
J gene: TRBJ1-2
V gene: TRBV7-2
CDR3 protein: CASSPSQGANYGYTF
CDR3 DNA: TGTGCCAGCAGCCCATCACAGGGGGCTAACTATGGCTACACCTTC

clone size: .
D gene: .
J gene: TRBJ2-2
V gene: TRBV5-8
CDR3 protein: CASSLYAGELFF
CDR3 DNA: TGTGCCAGCAGCTTGTATGCCGGGGAGCTGTTTTTT

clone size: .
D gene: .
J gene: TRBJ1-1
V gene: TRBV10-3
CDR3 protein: CAISEGAMNTEAFF
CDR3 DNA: TGTGCCATCAGTGAGGGTGCGATGAACACTGAAGCTTTCTTT

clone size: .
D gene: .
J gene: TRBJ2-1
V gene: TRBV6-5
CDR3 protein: CASSYEGLGEQFF
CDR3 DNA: TGTGCCAGCAGTTACGAGGGGCTTGGTGAGCAGTTCTTC

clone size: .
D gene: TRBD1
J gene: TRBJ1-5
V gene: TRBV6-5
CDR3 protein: CASRGTDNQPQHF
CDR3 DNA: TGTGCCAGCAGAGGGACAGATAATCAGCCCCAGCATTTT

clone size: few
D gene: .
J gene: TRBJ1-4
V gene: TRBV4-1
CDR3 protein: CASSQVGATNEKLFF
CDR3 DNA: TGCGCCAGCAGCCAAGTCGGTGCAACAAATGAAAAACTGTTTTTT

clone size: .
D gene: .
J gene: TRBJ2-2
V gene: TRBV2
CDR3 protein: CASSENRIGVGELFF
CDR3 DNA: TGTGCCAGCAGTGAGAATAGAATAGGTGTCGGGGAGCTGTTTTTT

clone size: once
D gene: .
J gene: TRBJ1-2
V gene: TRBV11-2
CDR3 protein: CASSLEVTGKVGGYTF
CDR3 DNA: TGTGCCAGCAGCTTAGAAGTTACAGGGAAGGTTGGCGGCTACACCTTC

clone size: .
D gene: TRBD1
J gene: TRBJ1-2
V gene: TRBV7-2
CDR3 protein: CASSFTGVNYGYTF
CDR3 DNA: TGTGCCAGCAGCTTTACAGGGGTAAACTATGGCTACACCTTC

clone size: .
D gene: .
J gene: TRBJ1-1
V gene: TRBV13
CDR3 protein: CASSLYTAGGTEAFF
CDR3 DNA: TGTGCCAGCAGCCTCTACACGGCCGGTGGGACTGAAGCTTTCTTT

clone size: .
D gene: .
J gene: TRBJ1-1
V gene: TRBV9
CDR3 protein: CASSVGGQATEAFF
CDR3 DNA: TGTGCCAGCAGCGTAGGAGGGCAGGCGACTGAAGCTTTCTTT

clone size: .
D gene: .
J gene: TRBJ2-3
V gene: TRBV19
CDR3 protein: CASTPGQGYTDTQYF
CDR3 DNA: TGTGCCAGTACCCCGGGACAAGGATACACAGATACGCAGTATTTT

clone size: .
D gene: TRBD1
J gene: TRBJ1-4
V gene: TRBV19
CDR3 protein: CASTVNRDRNEKLFF
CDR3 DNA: TGTGCCAGTACCGTCAACAGGGACAGAAATGAAAAACTGTTTTTT

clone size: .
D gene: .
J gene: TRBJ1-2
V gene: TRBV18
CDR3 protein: CASSLRQGHGANYGYTF
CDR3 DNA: TGTGCCAGCTCACTTCGGCAAGGTCATGGGGCTAACTATGGCTACACCTTC

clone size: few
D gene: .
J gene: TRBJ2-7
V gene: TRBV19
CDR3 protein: CATMGSSYEQYF
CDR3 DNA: TGTGCCACAATGGGCTCTTCCTACGAGCAGTACTTC

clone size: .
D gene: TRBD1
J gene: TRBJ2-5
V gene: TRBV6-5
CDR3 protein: CASMVRDRETQYF
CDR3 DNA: TGTGCCAGCATGGTCCGGGACAGAGAGACCCAGTACTTC

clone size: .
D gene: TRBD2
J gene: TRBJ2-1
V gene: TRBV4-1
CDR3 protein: CASSQDSLAGGYEQFF
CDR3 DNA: TGCGCCAGCAGCCAAGATTCGCTCGCCGGGGGGTATGAGCAGTTCTTC

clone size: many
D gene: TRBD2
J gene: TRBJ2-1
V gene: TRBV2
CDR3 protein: CASRRDYPNNEQFF
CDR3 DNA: TGTGCCAGCAGAAGGGACTACCCAAACAATGAGCAGTTCTTC

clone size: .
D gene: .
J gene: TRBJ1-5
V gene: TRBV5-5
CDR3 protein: CASSLDALNQPQHF
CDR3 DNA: TGTGCCAGCAGCTTGGATGCGCTCAATCAGCCCCAGCATTTT

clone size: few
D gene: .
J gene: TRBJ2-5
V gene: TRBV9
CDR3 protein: CASSPNPGQETQYF
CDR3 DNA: TGTGCCAGCAGCCCCAACCCGGGGCAAGAGACCCAGTACTTC

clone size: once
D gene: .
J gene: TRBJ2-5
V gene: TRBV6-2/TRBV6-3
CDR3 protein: CASRREGAGETQYF
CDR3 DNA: TGTGCCAGCCGCCGTGAGGGGGCGGGGGAGACCCAGTACTTC

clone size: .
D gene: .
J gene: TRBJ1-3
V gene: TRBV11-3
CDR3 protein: CASSPSRGGNTIYF
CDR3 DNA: TGTGCCAGCAGCCCCTCACGGGGTGGAAACACCATATATTTT

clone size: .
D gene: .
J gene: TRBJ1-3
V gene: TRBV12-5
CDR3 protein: CASGFSQGSRNTIYF
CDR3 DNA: TGTGCTAGTGGTTTCAGCCAGGGATCCAGAAACACCATATATTTT

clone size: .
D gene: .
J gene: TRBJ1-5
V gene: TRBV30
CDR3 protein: CAWSGVGRNNQPQHF
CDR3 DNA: TGTGCCTGGAGTGGTGTGGGACGGAACAATCAGCCCCAGCATTTT

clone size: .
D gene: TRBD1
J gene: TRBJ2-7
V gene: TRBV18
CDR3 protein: CASSPPGQGAYEQYF
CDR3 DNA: TGTGCCAGCTCACCACCGGGACAGGGCGCCTACGAGCAGTACTTC

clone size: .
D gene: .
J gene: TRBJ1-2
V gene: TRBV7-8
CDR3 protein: CASSFSRSGKTNYGYTF
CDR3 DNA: TGTGCCAGCAGCTTCAGCCGTTCGGGAAAGACTAACTATGGCTACACCTTC

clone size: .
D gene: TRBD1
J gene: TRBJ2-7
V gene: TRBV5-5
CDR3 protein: CASSVGTGNEQYF
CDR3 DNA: TGTGCCAGCAGCGTGGGGACAGGCAACGAGCAGTACTTC

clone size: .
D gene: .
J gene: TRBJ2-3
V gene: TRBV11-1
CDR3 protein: CASSPTRRGGDTQYF
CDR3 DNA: TGTGCCAGCAGCCCCACCCGGCGGGGAGGAGATACGCAGTATTTT

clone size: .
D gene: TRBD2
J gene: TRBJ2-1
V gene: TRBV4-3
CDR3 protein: CASSQVPGGTSGRITYNEQFF
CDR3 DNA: TGCGCCAGCAGCCAAGTTCCCGGGGGGACTAGCGGGAGGATAACCTACAATGAGCAGTTCTTC

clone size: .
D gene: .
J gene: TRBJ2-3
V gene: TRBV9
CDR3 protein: CASSRTSSADTQYF
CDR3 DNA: TGTGCCAGCAGCCGTACATCTAGCGCAGATACGCAGTATTTT

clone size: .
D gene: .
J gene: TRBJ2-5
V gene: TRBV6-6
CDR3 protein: CASGGSRTDEETQYF
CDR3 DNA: TGTGCCAGCGGGGGGTCTCGGACTGACGAAGAGACCCAGTACTTC

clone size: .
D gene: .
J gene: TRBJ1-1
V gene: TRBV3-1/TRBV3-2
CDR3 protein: CASSQASREEAFF
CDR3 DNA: TGTGCCAGCAGCCAAGCTTCAAGGGAGGAAGCTTTCTTT

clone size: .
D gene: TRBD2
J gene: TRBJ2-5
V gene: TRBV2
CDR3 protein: CASNRRERGQETQYF
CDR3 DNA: TGTGCCAGTAACAGGCGGGAGCGGGGCCAAGAGACCCAGTACTTC

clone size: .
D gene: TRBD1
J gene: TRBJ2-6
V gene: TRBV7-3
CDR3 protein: CASSPGQGAAVGANVLTF
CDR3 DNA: TGTGCCAGCAGCCCGGGACAGGGGGCAGCAGTAGGGGCCAACGTCCTGACTTTC

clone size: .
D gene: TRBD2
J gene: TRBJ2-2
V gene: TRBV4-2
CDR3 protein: CASSQDVAGKLTGELFF
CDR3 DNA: TGTGCCAGCAGCCAAGATGTAGCGGGAAAGCTTACCGGGGAGCTGTTTTTT

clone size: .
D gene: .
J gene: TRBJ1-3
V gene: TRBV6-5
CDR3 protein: CASSLYEEGNTIYF
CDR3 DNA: TGTGCCAGCAGTCTTTACGAGGAGGGAAACACCATATATTTT

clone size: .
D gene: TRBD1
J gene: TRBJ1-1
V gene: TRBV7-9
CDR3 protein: CASSLGDSRALF
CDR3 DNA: TGTGCCAGCAGCTTAGGGGACAGCCGGGCGCTCTTT

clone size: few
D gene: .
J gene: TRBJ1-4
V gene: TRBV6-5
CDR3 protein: CASTAIRGPNEKLFF
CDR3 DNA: TGTGCCAGCACCGCTATACGGGGTCCCAATGAAAAACTGTTTTTT

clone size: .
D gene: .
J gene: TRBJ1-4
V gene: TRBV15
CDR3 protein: CATSRDGREEKLFF
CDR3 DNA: TGTGCCACCAGCAGAGATGGGAGGGAAGAAAAACTGTTTTTT

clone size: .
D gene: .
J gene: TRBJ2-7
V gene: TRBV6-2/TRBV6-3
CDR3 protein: CASSPRYEQYF
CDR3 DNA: TGTGCCAGCAGCCCTCGCTACGAGCAGTACTTC

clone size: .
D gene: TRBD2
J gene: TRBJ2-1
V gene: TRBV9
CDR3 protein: CASSEGLAGDNNEQFF
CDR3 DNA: TGTGCCAGCAGCGAGGGACTAGCGGGGGATAACAATGAGCAGTTCTTC

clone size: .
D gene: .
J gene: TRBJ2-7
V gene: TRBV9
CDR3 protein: CASSLRDWNYEQYF
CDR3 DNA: TGTGCCAGCAGCCTCCGGGACTGGAATTACGAGCAGTACTTC